What follows are 27 T cell receptor beta chains derived from one specimen sequenced in a study of CD8+CD57+ T cells in acquired aplastic anemia. Researchers used genomic DNA as the template to profile TCR beta VDJ and CDR3. TCRdb itself ran the reads through MiXCR, one entry per CDR3 protein. The repertoire holds about 40,000 distinct CDR3 sequences, 60% to 80% seen once, with 45% to 75% in the top ten. The patients chosen for sequencing had shown expansion of CD8+CD57+ cells (detected by flow cytometry). The sequencing sample was made of sorted CD4+, CD8+, or CD8+CD57+ T cells (not recorded which) from PBMCs. These receptors were collected from a human donor with aplastic anemia.

The V and J genes are TRBV5-1 and TRBJ2-3, with 11 positions matching TRBD1. V shed 4 bases, J shed 1 base, and the junction held 8 bases outside the gene matches. The CDR3 has 17 amino acids. Germline CDR1 and CDR2: SGHRS and YFSETQ. CDR3 amino acids: CASSVGTGGYGTDTQYF. CDR3 bases: TGCGCCAGCAGCGTGGGGACAGGGGGGTACGGCACAGATACGCAGTATTTT.

This chain connects TRBV7-9 to TRBJ1-1; D is unresolved. Germline V lookup: CDR1 SEHNR, CDR2 FQNEAQ (reference sequence). The CDR3 totals 15 residues. V was cut by 0 bases and J by 8 bases, with 16 bases left in between. In DNA form, the CDR3 reads TGTGCCAGCAGCTTAGCGCAGTACAGCCTAGAGGAAGCTTTCTTT. Amino acid sequence: CASSLAQYSLEEAFF.

This clonotype has a single count. The chain is built from TRBV29-1 and TRBJ1-2, with D uncertain. There are 14 residues in the CDR3. Germline V CDR1 and CDR2: SQVTM, ANQGSEA. V lost 1 base, J lost 6 bases, and 15 bases lay in between. The CDR3 loop reads CSVEVLLPGNGYTF. CDR3 DNA sequence: TGCAGCGTTGAAGTTCTCCTACCGGGGAATGGCTACACCTTC.

V usage is TRBV2 and J usage is TRBJ2-1; possible D gene TRBD1, 5 bases. Germline V lookup: CDR1 SNHLY, CDR2 FYNNEI. Trimming shortened V by 11 bases and J by 9 bases, and 20 bases separated the two germline ends. The CDR3 has 13 residues. The CDR3, as DNA: TGTGCCGGCGGTGAAGCACAGGCTCGTGAGCAGTTCTTC. This gives the protein CAGGEAQAREQFF.

The rearrangement links TRBV11-1 to TRBJ2-3, with a tentative D call TRBD1 (5 bases). The germline CDR1 and CDR2 sequences are SGHAT and FQDESV (reference sequence). CDR3 size: 15 residues. The ends were cut back, 4 bases at V and 0 bases at J, with 11 bases in the middle. Written as DNA, the CDR3 is TGTGCCAGCAGCTCACAGGCTCTAAGCACAGATACGCAGTATTTT. Encoded protein: CASSSQALSTDTQYF. Based on the CDR3 plus reference TRBV11-1 and TRBJ2-3, the full variable domain is EAEVAQSPRYKITEKSQAVAFWCDPISGHATLYWYRQILGQGPELLVQFQDESVVDDSQLPKDRFSAERLKGVDSTLKIQPAELGDSAMYLCASSSQALSTDTQYFGPGTRLTVL.

A few counts support this clonotype. This chain links TRBV19 with TRBJ2-7; 8 bases map to TRBD1. V gave up 4 bases and J gave up 5 bases; unmatched junction bases: 1. Per germline, CDR1 LNHDA and CDR2 SQIVND (reference sequence). The CDR3 is 12 amino acids. CDR3 sequence (DNA): TGTGCCAGTAGTACAGGGGGCCACGAGCAGTACTTC. Its translation is CASSTGGHEQYF.

This clonotype was found a few times. A much larger clone lies one base from this, so it may be a read error. The chain employs TRBV5-1 and TRBJ1-1; D gene uncertain. Per the germline V gene, CDR1 is SGHRS and CDR2 is YFSETQ. This CDR3 has 11 amino acids. Here the CDR3 DNA reads TGCGCCGGCAGCTTAGGGCAGGAAGCTTTCTTT. Translation: CAGSLGQEAFF. The complete variable domain, with remaining parts taken from reference TRBV5-1 and TRBJ1-1, reads KAGVTQTPRYLIKTRGQQVTLSCSPISGHRSVSWYQQTPGQGLQFLFEYFSETQRNKGNFPGRFSGRQFSNSRSEMNVSTLELGDSALYLCAGSLGQEAFFGQGTRLTVV.

This clonotype has ten or more counts. CDR3 DNA: TGTGCCAGCAGCCAGAGCGGGGGTGGCTCCTACGAGCAGTACTTC. This encodes CASSQSGGGSYEQYF. This chain links TRBV5-4 with TRBJ2-7; 8 nucleotides agree with TRBD2. This CDR3 is 15 amino acids long. Germline V CDR1 and CDR2: SGHNT, YYREEE (reference sequence). V lost 4 bases, J lost 0 bases, and 6 bases stayed unmatched.

This clonotype was counted ten times or more. The chain carries TRBV2 and TRBJ1-6; TRBD1 might be the D (6 bases). There are 16 residues in the CDR3. The germline V gene encodes CDR1 SNHLY and CDR2 FYNNEI. V lost 1 base to trimming and J lost 6 bases, with 13 bases between them. CDR3 coding DNA: TGTGCCAGCAGTGAAGAGGGTAGGACAGTTAATTCACCCCTCCACTTT. Amino acids: CASSEEGRTVNSPLHF.

The rearrangement links TRBV4-2 to TRBJ2-7; D is perhaps TRBD1 or TRBD2 (5 bases each). CDR1 is LGHNA, CDR2 YNFKEQ, per germline. V was pared by 5 bases and J by 2 bases, with 16 bases between. This CDR3 contains 15 residues. CDR3 residues: CASSTSRGPAYEQYF. CDR3 DNA sequence: TGTGCCAGCAGCACAAGCCGGGGACCGGCCTACGAGCAGTACTTC.

The CDR3 DNA is TGCGCCAGCAGCGTCGAGCCCTCCTACGAGCAGTACTTC. It codes for CASSVEPSYEQYF. This chain uses TRBV5-1 with TRBJ2-7, with no clear D. V lost 4 bases and J lost 0, with 8 bases in between. The CDR3 covers 13 residues. Germline V lookup: CDR1 SGHRS, CDR2 YFSETQ.

The chain joins TRBV7-2 to TRBJ1-4, with TRBD1 as a possible D gene (5 bases). The CDR3 loop spans 14 amino acids. Trimming left V 6 bases short and J 5 bases short, with 13 bases between. Germline CDR1 SGHTA, CDR2 FQGNSA. CDR3 DNA: TGTACCAGCAGAGAGGGGCAGAAAAATGAAAAACTGTTTTTT. The encoded protein is CTSREGQKNEKLFF.

This clonotype occurred many times. The chain carries TRBV4-1 and TRBJ2-7, with no clear D. Germline V gene data show CDR1 as MGHRA and CDR2 as YSYEKL. This CDR3 spans 13 amino acids. The V end lost 2 bases, the J end lost 5 bases, and 10 bases lay between the germline ends. The CDR3 region has the DNA TGCGCCAGCAGCCAAACCAGTTACCACGAGCAGTACTTC. This encodes CASSQTSYHEQYF.

J is TRBJ2-3 and V is TRBV24-1, with D unresolved. CDR1 is KGHDR, CDR2 SFDVKD, per germline. The V gene lost 5 bases and the J gene lost 4 bases, with 3 bases spanning the gap. CDR3 length: 11 residues. The CDR3 loop is CATSVSDTQYF. Here the CDR3 DNA reads TGTGCCACCAGTGTTTCAGATACGCAGTATTTT.

This chain connects TRBV14 to TRBJ2-7, with D perhaps matching TRBD1 (5 bases). The CDR3 length is 15 residues. Germline V gene lookup returns CDR1 SGHDN and CDR2 FVKESK. V shed 0 bases and J shed 0 bases, with 9 bases lying between them. The DNA for the CDR3 is TGTGCCAGCAGCCAAGAACAGGCCTACTCCTACGAGCAGTACTTC. As protein: CASSQEQAYSYEQYF.

This clonotype was seen a few times. The chain links TRBV7-9 to TRBJ2-5; D remains unclear. With 6 bases removed from V and 5 bases from J, the gap between germline ends came to 13 bases. The CDR3 spans 13 residues. Germline V gene data show CDR1 as SEHNR and CDR2 as FQNEAQ (reference sequence). This CDR3 reads CASSLTYGETQYF. In DNA, the CDR3 is TGTGCCAGCAGTCTAACATACGGCGAGACCCAGTACTTC. The full variable domain, its missing parts supplied by reference TRBV7-9 and TRBJ2-5, is DTGVSQNPRHKITKRGQNVTFRCDPISEHNRLYWYRQTLGQGPEFLTYFQNEAQLEKSRLLSDRFSAERPKGSFSTLEIQRTEQGDSAMYLCASSLTYGETQYFGPGTRLLVL.

V and J are TRBV7-8 and TRBJ1-6; D not certain. V was pared by 1 base and J by 2 bases, with 12 bases between. The CDR3 spans 17 residues. Germline V gives CDR1 SGHVS, CDR2 FQNEAQ. DNA of the CDR3: TGTGCCAGCAGCTTAGATAGGGTGAGCGCCTATAATTCACCCCTCCACTTT. It specifies CASSLDRVSAYNSPLHF.

The CDR3 nucleotides read TGTGCCAGTAGTATCCGCCCCGGGGCCAACGTCCTGACTTTC. This sequence encodes CASSIRPGANVLTF. The V and J genes are TRBV19 and TRBJ2-6, with D unresolved. The V end lost 3 bases, the J end lost 4 bases, and 7 bases lay between the germline ends. The CDR3 is 14 amino acids. CDR1 and CDR2 (germline): LNHDA, SQIVND (reference sequence).

This rearrangement joins TRBV29-1 to TRBJ2-5, with D possibly being TRBD1 (6 bases). The CDR3 contains 12 residues. V shed 2 bases and J shed 9 bases, with 13 bases lying between them. Germline assignment: CDR1 SQVTM and CDR2 ANQGSEA. The CDR3 DNA reads as TGCAGCGTTGAAACAGGGAGTGGGTCCCAGTACTTC. It specifies CSVETGSGSQYF.

This chain links TRBV7-8 with TRBJ2-5; weak D call: TRBD2 (6 bases). Trimming stripped 1 base from V and 5 bases from J, with 8 bases between. The CDR3 loop spans 13 amino acids. Germline V gives CDR1 SGHVS, CDR2 FQNEAQ. This chain's CDR3 is CASSLGDWETQYF. CDR3 coding DNA: TGTGCCAGCAGCTTAGGGGACTGGGAGACCCAGTACTTC.

This chain connects TRBV15 to TRBJ2-1; possible D gene TRBD2, 6 bases. The germline V gene encodes CDR1 LNHNV and CDR2 YYDKDF (reference sequence). This CDR3 contains 16 residues. Trimming left V 4 bases short and J 5 bases short, with 18 bases between. The CDR3 DNA sequence: TGTGCCACCAGCACGGGGGAGGCTAGCCTCCACAATGAGCAGTTCTTC. Protein sequence: CATSTGEASLHNEQFF.

The chain couples TRBV7-9 to TRBJ2-5; no firm D call. The CDR3 length is 13 residues. Germline V gene data show CDR1 as SEHNR and CDR2 as FQNEAQ (reference sequence). Between the trimmed V and J ends, which lost 2 bases and 1 base, there was a span of 5 bases. The CDR3 DNA reads TGTGCCAGCAGCTTATCGTCCCAAGAGACCCAGTACTTC. It specifies CASSLSSQETQYF.

This clonotype appeared many times. The J gene is TRBJ2-5, the V gene TRBV11-2; 14 positions agree with TRBD2. Losses at the gene ends were 4 bases for V and 4 bases for J; bases not matched to a gene: 17. CDR1 and CDR2 (germline): SGHAT, FQNNGV. This CDR3 is 20 amino acids long. The CDR3 DNA is TGTGCCAGCAGCTCCGAGTTGGGACTAGCGGGGGTAGGAGCGGGAGAGACCCAGTACTTC. Translation gives CASSSELGLAGVGAGETQYF.

V gene TRBV15 combines with J gene TRBJ2-7; no reliable D call. CDR1 and CDR2 (germline): LNHNV, YYDKDF (reference sequence). Trimming took off 0 bases at V and 5 bases at J, with 11 bases between the two ends. CDR3 length: 14 amino acids. As DNA, the CDR3 is TGTGCCACCAGCAGAGAAAGGGTCTTCGACGAGCAGTACTTC. This translates into CATSRERVFDEQYF.

The CDR3 sequence: CASSLRTGANYGYTF. Written as DNA, the CDR3 is TGTGCCAGCAGTCTGCGGACAGGAGCTAACTATGGCTACACCTTC. V and J are TRBV25-1 and TRBJ1-2, with 7 bases fitting TRBD1. Germline CDR1 and CDR2: MGHDK and SYGVNS. The CDR3 is made up of 15 amino acids. The J segment lost 0 bases and the V segment lost 5 bases, leaving 6 bases of the junction unmatched.

The rearrangement uses TRBV20-1 and TRBJ2-1; D may be TRBD2 (5 bases). Trimming left V 3 bases short and J 7 bases short, with 7 bases between. Looked up from germline, CDR1 is DFQATT and CDR2 is SNEGSKA (reference sequence). This CDR3 comprises 11 residues. The CDR3 DNA reads TGCAGTGCTAGTTCGGGAAATGAGCAGTTCTTC. Translation gives CSASSGNEQFF.

Of note for this clonotype: Given a much more abundant clone one base away, this may be a read error. The chain links TRBV5-1 to TRBJ1-1; D remains unclear. Germline V CDR1 and CDR2: SGHRS, YFSETQ. This CDR3 region has 18 residues. The V end was cut by 1 base, the J end by 0 bases, with 19 bases between. The CDR3 nucleotides are TGCGCCAGCAGCTTGAATGCAGTGGGGAATTTTATGAACACTGAAGCTTTCTTT. Translated, it gives CASSLNAVGNFMNTEAFF.